The entry below gives a single T cell receptor beta chain sequence along with its context. The antigen is undetermined. This sample stems from a study of cytomegalovirus exposure and HLA in healthy donors. Researchers ran the PCR with 60 Vbeta and 13 Jbeta primers. Only in-frame clones appear in the TCRdb table, and some are missing; sequencing was by immunoSEQ multiplex PCR. The data contain more than 150,000 clones, approximately 85% of them singletons. This CDR3 has 16 amino acids. Germline lookup yields CDR1 KGHSH and CDR2 LQKENI. Trimming removed 6 bases from V and 0 bases from J; junction bases left unmatched: 4. Whole-study results and caveats: Across all donors, roughly uniform sequencing depth was an assumption of the presence/absence analyses. For TCR beta chains, V- and J-gene trimming was later linked to a missense DCLRE1C variant.

The receptor's source is a man younger than 30 in good health and CMV-seropositive. V and J are TRBV18 and TRBJ2-2; 10 bases fit TRBD2. The sample comprised PBMCs. CDR3 residues: CASSSSGGANTGELFF. In nucleotides, the CDR3 is TGTGCCAGCTCGTCTAGCGGGGGAGCGAACACCGGGGAGCTGTTTTTT.